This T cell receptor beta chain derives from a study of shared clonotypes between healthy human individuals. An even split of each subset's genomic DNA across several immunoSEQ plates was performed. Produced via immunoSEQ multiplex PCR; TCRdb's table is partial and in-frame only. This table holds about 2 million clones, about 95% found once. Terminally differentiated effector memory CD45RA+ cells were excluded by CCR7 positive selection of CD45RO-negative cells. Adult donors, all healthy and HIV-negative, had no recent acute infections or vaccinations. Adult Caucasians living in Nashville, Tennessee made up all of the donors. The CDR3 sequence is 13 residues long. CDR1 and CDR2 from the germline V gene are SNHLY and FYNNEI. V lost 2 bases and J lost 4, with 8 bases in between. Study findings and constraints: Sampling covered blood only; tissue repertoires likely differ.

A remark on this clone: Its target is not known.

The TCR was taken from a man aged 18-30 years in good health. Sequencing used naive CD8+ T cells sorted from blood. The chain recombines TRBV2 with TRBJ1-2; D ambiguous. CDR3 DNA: TGTGCCAGCAGTGAAAGGGAGGGCTATGGCTACACCTTC. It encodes CASSEREGYGYTF.